The 16 T cell receptor beta chains below all came from one sample that was sequenced in a study of vaccination and CD4 T cells after COVID-19. Their target antigens are unknown. The sample's treatment: roughly ten-day PBMC culture with coronavirus spike peptide pools or control peptides (ViraFEST assay). CD4+ T cells that came from the unexposed donor were collected before the COVID-19 pandemic (2011-2018). The Oncomine TCR Beta short-read assay generated sequence data from the DNA of cultured CD4+ T cells. TCRdb called the PCR reads again in MiXCR, with one record for every CDR3 protein. The data contain about 7,000 distinct CDR3 sequences, roughly 43% of them singletons. The sequenced sample was CD4+ T cells from blood, cultured in vitro. These receptors all come from a human donor in good health.

This clonotype was detected a few times. This CDR3 reads CATSARPPLQETQYF. As DNA, the CDR3 is TGTGCCACCAGTGCTCGCCCCCCGCTTCAAGAGACCCAGTACTTC. The rearrangement links TRBV24-1 to TRBJ2-5; no definite D call. The germline V and J ends were trimmed by 5 bases and 2 bases, with 14 bases remaining between them. The CDR3 runs to 15 residues. Germline V CDR1 and CDR2: KGHDR, SFDVKD.

This clonotype was seen a few times. The CDR3 region has the DNA TGTGCCAGCAGTTTTGAAGGGCGTCCTGGCTACACCTTC. This encodes CASSFEGRPGYTF. The rearrangement links TRBV28 to TRBJ1-2, with D uncertain. The V end was cut by 3 bases, the J end by 7 bases, with 12 bases between. Germline V lookup: CDR1 MDHEN, CDR2 SYDVKM. The CDR3 runs to 13 residues.

This chain uses TRBV18 with TRBJ2-5; perhaps TRBD1 as D (6 bases). The V end was cut by 1 base, the J end by 4 bases, with 10 bases between. CDR1 is KGHSH, CDR2 LQKENI, per germline. The CDR3 runs to 14 residues. CDR3 sequence: CASSPLQGGETQYF. The CDR3 region has the DNA TGTGCCAGCTCACCACTACAGGGTGGAGAGACCCAGTACTTC. Looking up the rest from reference TRBV18 and TRBJ2-5 gives the full variable domain: NAGVMQNPRHLVRRRGQEARLRCSPMKGHSHVYWYRQLPEEGLKFMVYLQKENIIDESGMPKERFSAEFPKEGPSILRIQQVVRGDSAAYFCASSPLQGGETQYFGPGTRLLVL.

V is TRBV19 and J is TRBJ2-5, with D possibly matching TRBD1 (6 bases). In germline, CDR1 is LNHDA, CDR2 SQIVND (reference sequence). The CDR3 is 12 residues long. Trimming left V 8 bases short and J 3 bases short, with 10 bases between. This CDR3 reads CASGAGEETQYF. The CDR3 DNA reads TGTGCCAGTGGCGCAGGGGAAGAGACCCAGTACTTC.

The chain recombines TRBV6-1 with TRBJ1-2; 9 bases map to TRBD1. The J segment lost 2 bases and the V segment lost 5 bases, leaving 3 bases of the junction unmatched. The CDR3 spans 14 residues. Germline loops: CDR1 MNHNS, CDR2 SASEGT. In nucleotides, the CDR3 is TGTGCCAGCAGTCCCACAGGGGGCAACTATGGCTACACCTTC. It encodes CASSPTGGNYGYTF.

The rearrangement joins TRBV27 to TRBJ2-3; weak D call: TRBD1 (5 bases). The germline gives CDR1 MNHEY, CDR2 SMNVEV (reference sequence). Between the trimmed V and J ends, which lost 6 bases and 2 bases, there was a span of 12 bases. The CDR3 runs 14 residues. CDR3 protein: CASRSYRNTDTQYF. DNA for the CDR3: TGTGCCAGCAGATCGTACAGGAACACAGATACGCAGTATTTT.

This chain connects TRBV12-3 or TRBV12-4 to TRBJ2-7; weak D call: TRBD1 (5 bases). Trimming removed 1 base from V and 1 base from J, with 11 bases in between. The CDR3 runs 15 residues. The CDR3 DNA is TGTGCCAGCAGTTTAGGGGGCATACTTTCCTACGAGCAGTACTTC. Protein: CASSLGGILSYEQYF.

The gene calls are TRBV10-2 and TRBJ2-5; 11 bases fit TRBD2. This CDR3 region has 13 residues. Trimming took 5 bases from V and 4 from J; bases not matched to a gene: 0. CDR1 is WSHSY and CDR2 is SAAADI in the germline V gene. CDR3 residues: CASSTSGGETQYF. Here the CDR3 DNA reads TGCGCCAGCAGTACTAGCGGGGGAGAGACCCAGTACTTC.

The J gene is TRBJ1-5, the V gene TRBV28; 7 bases map to TRBD1. From germline, CDR1 is MDHEN and CDR2 SYDVKM. V shed 3 bases and J 6 bases; nucleotides not matched to a gene: 5. The CDR3 runs 14 residues. The CDR3 region is CASSLRGGGQPQHF. The CDR3 DNA reads TGTGCCAGCAGTTTGAGAGGGGGCGGTCAGCCCCAGCATTTT. The complete variable domain, with remaining parts taken from reference TRBV28 and TRBJ1-5, reads DVKVTQSSRYLVKRTGEKVFLECVQDMDHENMFWYRQDPGLGLRLIYFSYDVKMKEKGDIPEGYSVSREKKERFSLILESASTNQTSMYLCASSLRGGGQPQHFGDGTRLSIL.

The genes are TRBV23-1 and TRBJ2-5; 8 bases line up with TRBD2. TRBV23-1 is an ORF, and what it does is uncertain. This CDR3 is built from 14 residues. J gave up 5 bases and V 0 bases, and 2 bases lay outside the gene matches. The CDR3 region has the DNA TGCGCCAGCAGTCAATCGCGCGGGGGGGAGACCCAGTACTTC. Protein product: CASSQSRGGETQYF.

J is TRBJ1-6 and V is TRBV7-2, with TRBD1 as a possible D gene (6 bases). This CDR3 is 15 amino acids long. The germline V gene has CDR1 SGHTA and CDR2 FQGNSA. V lost 3 bases, J lost 10 bases, and 16 bases lay in between. The CDR3 DNA reads TGTGCCAGCAGCTTTGATGGGGGCGCTGGATCACCCCTCCACTTT. Amino acids: CASSFDGGAGSPLHF. Complete variable domain (other parts from reference TRBV7-2 and TRBJ1-6): GAGVSQSPSNKVTEKGKDVELRCDPISGHTALYWYRQSLGQGLEFLIYFQGNSAPDKSGLPSDRFSAERTGGSVSTLTIQRTQQEDSAVYLCASSFDGGAGSPLHFGNGTRLTVT.

The chain uses TRBV20-1 and TRBJ1-1; no definite D call. V was cut by 1 base and J by 0 bases, with 6 bases left in between. This CDR3 has 13 residues. CDR1 is DFQATT, CDR2 SNEGSKA, per germline (reference sequence). The CDR3 DNA reads as TGCAGTGCTAGAGCGGGAATGAACACTGAAGCTTTCTTT. Translating gives CSARAGMNTEAFF.

This clonotype was observed a handful of times. The chain uses TRBV7-8 and TRBJ1-1; TRBD1 is a possible D gene (5 bases). Germline V gene data show CDR1 as SGHVS and CDR2 as FQNEAQ. This CDR3 has 16 amino acids. V dropped 5 bases and J dropped 1 base, with 17 bases sitting between them. CDR3 sequence: CASSPTRGGGNTEAFF. The CDR3 bases are TGTGCCAGCAGCCCCACAAGGGGAGGAGGGAACACTGAAGCTTTCTTT.

CDR3 nucleotides: TGTGCCACCAAGACTTTAGGAGGCGGGGGCACAGATACGCAGTATTTT. Its protein is CATKTLGGGGTDTQYF. The chain employs TRBV28 and TRBJ2-3, with a possible D match to TRBD2 (6 bases). CDR1 and CDR2 from the germline V gene are MDHEN and SYDVKM. The CDR3 runs to 16 residues. Trimming stripped 10 bases from V and 1 base from J, with 21 bases between.

This chain uses TRBV6-1 with TRBJ1-2, with TRBD1 as a possible D gene (5 bases). Trimming removed 2 bases at V and 2 bases at J, with 6 bases between. CDR3 size: 13 residues. Germline values: CDR1 MNHNS, CDR2 SASEGT. CDR3 DNA sequence: TGTGCCAGCAGTGAAACAGGCAACTATGGCTACACCTTC. This gives the protein CASSETGNYGYTF.

The chain joins TRBV30 to TRBJ2-7; 10 bases fit TRBD1. V shed 3 bases, J shed 6 bases, and the junction held 8 bases outside the gene matches. The CDR3 spans 14 residues. Germline values: CDR1 GTSNPN, CDR2 SVGIG (reference sequence). The CDR3 protein is CAWSGGQGKGEQYF. The CDR3 nucleotides are TGTGCCTGGAGCGGGGGACAGGGGAAGGGCGAGCAGTACTTC.